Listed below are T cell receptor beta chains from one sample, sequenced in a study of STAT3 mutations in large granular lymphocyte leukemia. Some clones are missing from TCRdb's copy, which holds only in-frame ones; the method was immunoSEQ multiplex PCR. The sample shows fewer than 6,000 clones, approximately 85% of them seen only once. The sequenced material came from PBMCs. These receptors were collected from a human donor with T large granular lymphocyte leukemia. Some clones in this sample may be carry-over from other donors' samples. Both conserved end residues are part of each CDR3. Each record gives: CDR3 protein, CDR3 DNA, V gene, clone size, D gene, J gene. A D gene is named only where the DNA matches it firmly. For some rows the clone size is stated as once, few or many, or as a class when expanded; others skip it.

CDR3aa: CASSLGTGNSPLHF
CDR3nt: TGTGCCAGCAGTTTAGGGACAGGGAATTCACCCCTCCACTTT
v_gene: TRBV27
abundance: -
d_gene: TRBD1
j_gene: TRBJ1-6

CDR3aa: CAIRGQTSGANVLTF
CDR3nt: TGTGCCATCAGAGGACAGACCTCTGGGGCCAACGTCCTGACTTTC
v_gene: TRBV10-3
abundance: -
d_gene: -
j_gene: TRBJ2-6

CDR3aa: CASSEYMNSMNTEAFF
CDR3nt: TGTGCCAGCAGTGAGTATATGAACTCCATGAACACTGAAGCTTTCTTT
v_gene: TRBV2
abundance: -
d_gene: -
j_gene: TRBJ1-1

CDR3aa: CASSPMRREGETQYF
CDR3nt: TGTGCCAGCAGTCCAATGAGGCGGGAGGGTGAGACCCAGTACTTC
v_gene: TRBV28
abundance: -
d_gene: TRBD2
j_gene: TRBJ2-5

CDR3aa: CASSPGPGDYGYTF
CDR3nt: TGCGCCAGCAGCCCGGGACCGGGGGACTATGGCTACACCTTC
v_gene: TRBV5-1
abundance: -
d_gene: -
j_gene: TRBJ1-2

CDR3aa: CASSLSPGGANVLTF
CDR3nt: TGCGCCAGCAGCTTGAGTCCAGGGGGGGCCAACGTCCTGACTTTC
v_gene: TRBV5-1
abundance: once
d_gene: -
j_gene: TRBJ2-6

CDR3aa: CASNGGASYNEQFF
CDR3nt: TGTGCCAGTAACGGGGGGGCGTCCTACAATGAGCAGTTCTTC
v_gene: TRBV19
abundance: -
d_gene: TRBD2
j_gene: TRBJ2-1

CDR3aa: CASSNTALGLFF
CDR3nt: TGTGCCAGCAGTAACACAGCGCTAGGACTGTTTTTT
v_gene: TRBV6-6
abundance: -
d_gene: -
j_gene: TRBJ1-4

CDR3aa: CASSLVAVFSSYNEQFF
CDR3nt: TGTGCCAGCAGCTTGGTAGCAGTTTTTAGCTCCTACAATGAGCAGTTCTTC
v_gene: TRBV5-6
abundance: -
d_gene: -
j_gene: TRBJ2-1

CDR3aa: CASSSVVQRDTGELFF
CDR3nt: TGTGCCAGCAGCTCAGTCGTCCAGAGGGACACCGGGGAGCTGTTTTTT
v_gene: TRBV7-8
abundance: -
d_gene: -
j_gene: TRBJ2-2

CDR3aa: CASSFPGVTLEDTGELFF
CDR3nt: TGTGCCAGCAGTTTTCCGGGCGTCACCTTGGAAGACACCGGGGAGCTGTTTTTT
v_gene: TRBV28
abundance: -
d_gene: -
j_gene: TRBJ2-2

CDR3aa: CASGQQGWGELFF
CDR3nt: TGTGCCAGCGGCCAACAGGGGTGGGGGGAGCTGTTTTTT
v_gene: TRBV5-4
abundance: few
d_gene: TRBD1
j_gene: TRBJ2-2

CDR3aa: CASSPQGRGGIDTQYF
CDR3nt: TGTGCCAGTAGTCCACAAGGAAGGGGAGGGATAGATACGCAGTATTTT
v_gene: TRBV19
abundance: -
d_gene: TRBD2
j_gene: TRBJ2-3

CDR3aa: CASSMGGRGLYEQYF
CDR3nt: TGTGCCAGTAGTATGGGCGGGAGAGGTCTTTACGAGCAGTACTTC
v_gene: TRBV19
abundance: -
d_gene: TRBD2
j_gene: TRBJ2-7

CDR3aa: CASSYRQGIGQPQHF
CDR3nt: TGTGCCAGCAGTTACAGGCAGGGGATCGGTCAGCCCCAGCATTTT
v_gene: TRBV6-5
abundance: -
d_gene: -
j_gene: TRBJ1-5

CDR3aa: CASSQAERQPQHF
CDR3nt: TGTGCCAGCAGCCAAGCGGAGCGGCAGCCCCAGCATTTT
v_gene: TRBV4-2
abundance: -
d_gene: -
j_gene: TRBJ1-5

CDR3aa: CASSFSDGAQPQHF
CDR3nt: TGTGCCAGCAGCTTCTCGGACGGTGCTCAGCCCCAGCATTTT
v_gene: TRBV5-5
abundance: -
d_gene: -
j_gene: TRBJ1-5

CDR3aa: CASSSRFRQFNQPQHF
CDR3nt: TGTGCCAGCAGTTCCAGGTTTCGGCAGTTCAATCAGCCCCAGCATTTT
v_gene: TRBV28
abundance: once
d_gene: -
j_gene: TRBJ1-5

CDR3aa: CASSLEVGLAGVETQYF
CDR3nt: TGTGCCAGCAGCTTAGAAGTGGGGCTAGCGGGAGTGGAGACCCAGTACTTC
v_gene: TRBV7-2
abundance: -
d_gene: TRBD2
j_gene: TRBJ2-5

CDR3aa: CASVPLTENYGYTF
CDR3nt: TGTGCCAGCGTCCCCCTGACGGAGAACTATGGCTACACCTTC
v_gene: TRBV2
abundance: few
d_gene: -
j_gene: TRBJ1-2

CDR3aa: CASSYSRQLPGNTIYF
CDR3nt: TGTGCCAGCAGTTACTCGAGACAGCTTCCCGGAAACACCATATATTTT
v_gene: TRBV6-5
abundance: once
d_gene: -
j_gene: TRBJ1-3

CDR3aa: CASSQHVTGGSEKLFF
CDR3nt: TGTGCCAGCAGCCAACACGTCACAGGGGGAAGTGAAAAACTGTTTTTT
v_gene: TRBV4-2
abundance: -
d_gene: TRBD1
j_gene: TRBJ1-4

CDR3aa: CASRPTGAGDTQYF
CDR3nt: TGTGCCAGCAGACCGACAGGGGCTGGGGATACGCAGTATTTT
v_gene: TRBV5-4
abundance: -
d_gene: TRBD1
j_gene: TRBJ2-3

CDR3aa: CASPGGGTEAFF
CDR3nt: TGTGCCAGCCCAGGGGGCGGGACTGAAGCTTTCTTT
v_gene: TRBV6-1
abundance: few
d_gene: TRBD1
j_gene: TRBJ1-1

CDR3aa: CASSVDRGITGELFF
CDR3nt: TGTGCCAGTAGTGTTGACAGGGGAATCACCGGGGAGCTGTTTTTT
v_gene: TRBV19
abundance: -
d_gene: TRBD1
j_gene: TRBJ2-2

CDR3aa: CSVEPGTGAADEQFF
CDR3nt: TGCAGCGTTGAACCCGGGACAGGGGCGGCCGATGAGCAGTTCTTC
v_gene: TRBV29-1
abundance: -
d_gene: TRBD1
j_gene: TRBJ2-1

CDR3aa: CASSKGTEAFF
CDR3nt: TGTGCCAGTAGTAAAGGCACTGAAGCTTTCTTT
v_gene: TRBV19
abundance: -
d_gene: -
j_gene: TRBJ1-1

CDR3aa: CASSSYGYTF
CDR3nt: TGCGCCAGCAGCAGCTATGGCTACACCTTC
v_gene: TRBV10-1
abundance: -
d_gene: -
j_gene: TRBJ1-2

CDR3aa: CASSEAADRQETQYF
CDR3nt: TGTGCCAGCAGTGAAGCTGCCGACAGGCAAGAGACCCAGTACTTC
v_gene: TRBV6-1
abundance: -
d_gene: -
j_gene: TRBJ2-5

CDR3aa: CASSQDRTGANVLTF
CDR3nt: TGTGCCAGCAGCCAAGATAGGACAGGGGCCAACGTCCTGACTTTC
v_gene: TRBV4-2
abundance: -
d_gene: -
j_gene: TRBJ2-6

CDR3aa: CASSPLRGDYGYTF
CDR3nt: TGTGCCAGTAGTCCCCTGAGGGGGGACTATGGCTACACCTTC
v_gene: TRBV19
abundance: -
d_gene: -
j_gene: TRBJ1-2

CDR3aa: CATSGQGVETQYF
CDR3nt: TGTGCCACCTCCGGACAGGGGGTAGAGACCCAGTACTTC
v_gene: TRBV15
abundance: -
d_gene: TRBD1
j_gene: TRBJ2-5

CDR3aa: CASRLTGGEGNQPQHF
CDR3nt: TGTGCCAGCAGGTTAACAGGGGGCGAAGGCAATCAGCCCCAGCATTTT
v_gene: TRBV28
abundance: -
d_gene: TRBD1
j_gene: TRBJ1-5

CDR3aa: CSVVGIGGVNTEAFF
CDR3nt: TGCAGCGTTGTAGGGATAGGGGGCGTGAACACTGAAGCTTTCTTT
v_gene: TRBV29-1
abundance: few
d_gene: TRBD1
j_gene: TRBJ1-1